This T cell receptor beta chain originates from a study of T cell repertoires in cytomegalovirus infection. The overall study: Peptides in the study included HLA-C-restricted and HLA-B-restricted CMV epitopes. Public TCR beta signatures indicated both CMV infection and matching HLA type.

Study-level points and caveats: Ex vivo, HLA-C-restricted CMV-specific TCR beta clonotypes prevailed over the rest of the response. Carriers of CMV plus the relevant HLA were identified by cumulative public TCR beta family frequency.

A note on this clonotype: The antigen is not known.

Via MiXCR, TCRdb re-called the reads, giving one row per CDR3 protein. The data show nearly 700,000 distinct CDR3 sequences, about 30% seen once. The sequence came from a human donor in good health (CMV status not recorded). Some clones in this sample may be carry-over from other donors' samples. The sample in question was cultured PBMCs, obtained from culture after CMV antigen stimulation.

Here the CDR3 reads CASRPSDRLRYNEQFF. DNA for the CDR3: TGTGCCAGCAGACCCTCGGACAGATTGAGGTACAATGAGCAGTTCTTC. The V and J genes are TRBV12-3 or TRBV12-4 and TRBJ2-1; possibly TRBD1 for D (6 bases). The CDR3 loop spans 16 amino acids. Trimming left V 6 bases short and J 4 bases short, with 19 bases between.